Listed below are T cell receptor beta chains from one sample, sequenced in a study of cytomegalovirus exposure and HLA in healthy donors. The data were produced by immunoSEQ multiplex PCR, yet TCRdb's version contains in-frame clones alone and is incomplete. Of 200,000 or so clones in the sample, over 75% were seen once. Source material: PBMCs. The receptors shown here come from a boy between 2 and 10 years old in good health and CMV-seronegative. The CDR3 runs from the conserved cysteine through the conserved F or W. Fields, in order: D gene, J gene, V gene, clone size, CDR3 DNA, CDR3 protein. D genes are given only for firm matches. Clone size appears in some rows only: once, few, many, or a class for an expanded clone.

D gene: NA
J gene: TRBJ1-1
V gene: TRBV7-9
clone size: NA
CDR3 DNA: TGTGCCAGCAGCTTAGTGCTTGGCCCTGAAGCTTTCTTT
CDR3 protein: CASSLVLGPEAFF

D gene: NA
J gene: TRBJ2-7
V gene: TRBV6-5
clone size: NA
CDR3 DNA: TGTGCCAGCAGTTACTCGAGACAGTACGAGCAGTACTTC
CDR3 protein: CASSYSRQYEQYF

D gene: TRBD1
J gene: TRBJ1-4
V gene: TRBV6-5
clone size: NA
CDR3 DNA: TGTGCCAGCAGCCCCGGACAGGTCGTCGGTGAAAAACTGTTTTTT
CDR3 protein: CASSPGQVVGEKLFF

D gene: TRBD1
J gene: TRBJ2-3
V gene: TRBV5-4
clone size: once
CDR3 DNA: TGTGCCAGCAGCCCGGACAGGGCCGCAGATACGCAGTATTTT
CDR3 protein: CASSPDRAADTQYF

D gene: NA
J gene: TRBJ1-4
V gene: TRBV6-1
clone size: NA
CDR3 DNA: TGTGCCAGCGGAGATAGGGATACGGGAAATGAAAAACTGTTTTTT
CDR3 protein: CASGDRDTGNEKLFF

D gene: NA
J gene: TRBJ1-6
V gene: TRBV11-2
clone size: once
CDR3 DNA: TGTGCCAGCAGCTTAGATTTCCGGGACACGGACAATTCACCCCTCCACTTT
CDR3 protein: CASSLDFRDTDNSPLHF

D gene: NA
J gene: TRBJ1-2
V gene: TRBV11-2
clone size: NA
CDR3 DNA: TGTGCCAGCAGCTTAGCAGGGCTGGACTATGGCTACACCTTC
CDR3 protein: CASSLAGLDYGYTF

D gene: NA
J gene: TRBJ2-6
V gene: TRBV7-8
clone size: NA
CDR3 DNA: TGTGCCAGCAGCCGAGGGGGTATATCTGGGGCCAACGTCCTGACTTTC
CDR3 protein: CASSRGGISGANVLTF

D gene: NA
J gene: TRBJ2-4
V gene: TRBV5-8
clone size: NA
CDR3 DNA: TGTGCCAGCAGCTCCTGGCAGAACATTCAGTACTTC
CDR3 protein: CASSSWQNIQYF

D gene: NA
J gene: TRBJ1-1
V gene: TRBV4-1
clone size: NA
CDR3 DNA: TGCGCCAGCAGCCAGGGACTCTTGAACACTGAAGCTTTCTTT
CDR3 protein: CASSQGLLNTEAFF

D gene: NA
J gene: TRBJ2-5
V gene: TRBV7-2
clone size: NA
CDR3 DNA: TGCGCCAGCAGCCCCCCAGCCGGGAATCAAGAGACCCAGTACTTC
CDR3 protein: CASSPPAGNQETQYF

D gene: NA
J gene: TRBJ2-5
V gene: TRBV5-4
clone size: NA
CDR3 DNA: TGTGCCAGCAGTTCCAAGGAACGGCGGAAAGAGACCCAGTACTTC
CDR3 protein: CASSSKERRKETQYF

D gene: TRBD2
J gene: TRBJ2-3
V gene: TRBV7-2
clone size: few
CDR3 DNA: TGTGCCAGCAGCTTTAGCGGGGGCACAGATACGCAGTATTTT
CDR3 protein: CASSFSGGTDTQYF

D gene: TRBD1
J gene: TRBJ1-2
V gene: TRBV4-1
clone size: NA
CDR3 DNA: TGCGCCAGCAGCCCTCCCGAAGACAGGGTTTTTGATGGCTACACCTTC
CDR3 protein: CASSPPEDRVFDGYTF

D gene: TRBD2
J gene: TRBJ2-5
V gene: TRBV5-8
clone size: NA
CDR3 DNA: TGTGCCAGCAGCTTGGGCCTGGGACTAGCGGGGGGAGAAGAGACCCAGTACTTC
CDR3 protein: CASSLGLGLAGGEETQYF

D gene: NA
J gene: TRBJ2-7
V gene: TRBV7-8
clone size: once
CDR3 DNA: TGTGCCAGCAGCTTACAGCCGGACAGCTCCTACGAGCAGTACTTC
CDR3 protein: CASSLQPDSSYEQYF

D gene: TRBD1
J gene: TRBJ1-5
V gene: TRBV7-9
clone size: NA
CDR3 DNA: TGTGCCAGCAGCTTGACAGGGGAGGCCGGTCAGCCCCAGCATTTT
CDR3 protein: CASSLTGEAGQPQHF

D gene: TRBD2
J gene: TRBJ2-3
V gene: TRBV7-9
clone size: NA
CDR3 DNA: TGTGCCAGCAGCTTCTTAGCGGGAGTCGCAGATACGCAGTATTTT
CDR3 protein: CASSFLAGVADTQYF

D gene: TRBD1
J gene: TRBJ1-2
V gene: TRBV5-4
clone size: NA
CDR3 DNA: TGTGCCAGCAGCTGGACCGGGACAGAACGGGACTACACCTTC
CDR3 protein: CASSWTGTERDYTF

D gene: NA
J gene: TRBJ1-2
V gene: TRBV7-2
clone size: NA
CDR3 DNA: TGTGCCAGCAGCTTATTGCCCGGACAGCGGGGTTACACCTTC
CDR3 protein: CASSLLPGQRGYTF

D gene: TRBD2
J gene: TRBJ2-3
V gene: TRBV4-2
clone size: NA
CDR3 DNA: TGTGCCAGCAGCCAAGAAAGCGGGGGGGCCGCAGATACGCAGTATTTT
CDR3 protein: CASSQESGGAADTQYF

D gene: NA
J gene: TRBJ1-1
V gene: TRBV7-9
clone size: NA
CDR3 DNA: TGTGCCAGCAGCTCACCCCCGTCCAGTTCGCTCCTTTCGAACACTGAAGCTTTCTTT
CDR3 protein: CASSSPPSSSLLSNTEAFF

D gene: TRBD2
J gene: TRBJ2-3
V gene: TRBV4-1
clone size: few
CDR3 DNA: TGCGCCAGCAGCCAAGAGGGACTAGCGGGGGGCCCAGATACGCAGTATTTT
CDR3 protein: CASSQEGLAGGPDTQYF

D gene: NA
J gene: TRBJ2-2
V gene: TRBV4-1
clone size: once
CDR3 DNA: TGCGCCAGCAGCCGCAGGGGCCTGTCGAACGGGGAGCTGTTTTTT
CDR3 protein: CASSRRGLSNGELFF

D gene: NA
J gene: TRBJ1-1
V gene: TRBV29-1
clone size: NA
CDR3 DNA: TGCAGCACCGGACTCGAGAACACTGAAGCTTTCTTT
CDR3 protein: CSTGLENTEAFF

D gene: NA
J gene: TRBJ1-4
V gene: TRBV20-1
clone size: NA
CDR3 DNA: TGCAGTGCTAGGGCAGAAAAACTGTTTTTT
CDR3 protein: CSARAEKLFF

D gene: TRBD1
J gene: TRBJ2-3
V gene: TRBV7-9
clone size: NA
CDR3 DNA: TGTGCCAGCAGCCCCGGACAGGGAATGGATACGCAGTATTTT
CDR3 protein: CASSPGQGMDTQYF

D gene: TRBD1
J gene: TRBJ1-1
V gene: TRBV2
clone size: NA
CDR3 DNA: TGTGCCAGCAACACGAGGGGACAGGGGGCCGAAGCTTTCTTT
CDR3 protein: CASNTRGQGAEAFF

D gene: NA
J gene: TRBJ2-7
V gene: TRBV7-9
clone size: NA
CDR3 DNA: TGTGCCAGCAGCTTAACAGTAGACGGCCCTCACGAGCAGTACTTC
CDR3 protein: CASSLTVDGPHEQYF

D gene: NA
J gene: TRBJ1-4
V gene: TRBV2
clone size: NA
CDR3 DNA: TGTGCCAGCAAGCGGGGGGCAACTAATGAAAAACTGTTTTTT
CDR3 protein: CASKRGATNEKLFF

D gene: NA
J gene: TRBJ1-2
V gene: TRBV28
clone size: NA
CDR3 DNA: TGTGCCAGCAGTCCCGGGTATGGCTACACCTTC
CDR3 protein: CASSPGYGYTF

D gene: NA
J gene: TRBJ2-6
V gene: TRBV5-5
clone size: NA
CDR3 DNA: TGTGCCAGCAGCCTCTATAGGGACATCCTCTCTGGGGCCAACGTCCTGACTTTC
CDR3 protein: CASSLYRDILSGANVLTF

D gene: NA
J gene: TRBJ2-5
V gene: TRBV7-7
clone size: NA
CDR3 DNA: TGTGCTAGCAGCCAGGGGCCGCAAGAGACCCAGTACTTC
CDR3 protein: CASSQGPQETQYF

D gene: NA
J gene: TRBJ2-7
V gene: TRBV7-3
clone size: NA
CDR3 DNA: TGTGCCAGCAGCCCTCAAGGGGATTCTGGCGAGCAGTACTTC
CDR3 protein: CASSPQGDSGEQYF

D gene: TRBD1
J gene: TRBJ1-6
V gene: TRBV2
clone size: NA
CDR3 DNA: TGTGCCAGTAACACACAGGGGGCAGTAAATTCACCCCTCCACTTT
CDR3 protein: CASNTQGAVNSPLHF

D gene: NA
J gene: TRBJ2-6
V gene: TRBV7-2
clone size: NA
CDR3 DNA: TGTGCCAGCAGCTTAGGGACGGGATCTGGGGCCAACGTCCTGACTTTC
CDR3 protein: CASSLGTGSGANVLTF

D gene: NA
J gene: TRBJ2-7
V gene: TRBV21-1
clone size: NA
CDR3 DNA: TGTGCCAGACAGGGGACCCACTCCTACGAGCAGTACTTC
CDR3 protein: CARQGTHSYEQYF